This TCR beta chain was retrieved from a study of blood T cell repertoires in COVID-19. As for the study in general: There were acute and convalescent COVID-19 samples, and they came from the United States, Italy and Spain. The cDNA or gDNA used as material had been derived from T cells, B-cell-depleted T cells, or PBMCs.

Authors' processing steps: Estimates of nucleated cell counts were drawn from the amplification of reference gene primers. Produced via immunoSEQ multiplex PCR; TCRdb's table is partial and in-frame only. V and J calls and clone size follow that table, whereas D and trimming were derived from the DNA. The sample consists of 180,000 or so clones, around 87% of them appearing once. This CDR3 is built from 15 residues. Germline loops: CDR1 SQVTM, CDR2 ANQGSEA. Trimming removed 4 bases from V and 2 bases from J; junction bases left unmatched: 7. This sequence joins TRBV29-1 and TRBJ2-3, with 9 positions matching TRBD1. The sequencing sample was made of peripheral blood. The sequence was collected from a man younger than 35 with acute or convalescent COVID-19. CDR3: CSVGSDRGFTDTQYF. DNA for the CDR3: TGCAGCGTTGGTTCTGACAGGGGGTTCACAGATACGCAGTATTTT.